This T cell receptor (beta chain) was retrieved from a study of chemoradiotherapy in HPV16-positive cancers. Study results and caveats: For HPV16-positive patients, expanding HPV-responsive T cells associated with longer recurrence-free survival. Candidate HPV-specific clones and E7-related TCR motifs grew in tumor during treatment.

As to this clone: The antigen is unknown.

Profiled with immunoSEQ multiplex PCR; TCRdb holds only in-frame clones, not every one. The sample holds approximately 7,200 clones; roughly 73% are singletons and the top ten take roughly a sixth. Trimming shortened V by 4 bases and J by 1 base, and 16 bases separated the two germline ends. The V gene's germline CDR1 is SGHDN and CDR2 FVKESK. There are 16 residues in the CDR3. The chain uses TRBV14 and TRBJ1-1; D not resolved. This specimen was taken from a patient who underwent chemoradiotherapy. The clonotype was recovered from a human donor with HPV-associated anogenital cancer. CDR3 in amino acids: CASSPWWLGGNTEAFF. The CDR3 DNA reads as TGTGCCAGCAGCCCCTGGTGGCTCGGTGGGAACACTGAAGCTTTCTTT.